This T cell receptor beta chain was recorded in a study of T cells after yellow fever vaccination. This clonotype occurred many times. This CDR3 has 14 residues. Germline V gene sequence: CDR1 SEHNR, CDR2 FQNEAQ (reference sequence). Trimming removed 5 bases from V and 8 bases from J, with 15 bases in between. MiXCR was run by TCRdb on the 5' RACE reads, yielding one entry per CDR3 protein. Of 250,000 or so distinct CDR3 sequences listed, about 3.5% are singletons. This clonotype originated in a man younger than 35 who received the YFV17D yellow fever vaccine. V gene TRBV7-9 combines with J gene TRBJ1-4; possibly TRBD1 for D (5 bases). The sequencing here drew on PBMCs, taken 15 days after the yellow fever booster vaccination. The CDR3 DNA sequence: TGTGCCAGCAGCCGAAACGGGGCGACAGAAAAACTGTTTTTT. It encodes CASSRNGATEKLFF.